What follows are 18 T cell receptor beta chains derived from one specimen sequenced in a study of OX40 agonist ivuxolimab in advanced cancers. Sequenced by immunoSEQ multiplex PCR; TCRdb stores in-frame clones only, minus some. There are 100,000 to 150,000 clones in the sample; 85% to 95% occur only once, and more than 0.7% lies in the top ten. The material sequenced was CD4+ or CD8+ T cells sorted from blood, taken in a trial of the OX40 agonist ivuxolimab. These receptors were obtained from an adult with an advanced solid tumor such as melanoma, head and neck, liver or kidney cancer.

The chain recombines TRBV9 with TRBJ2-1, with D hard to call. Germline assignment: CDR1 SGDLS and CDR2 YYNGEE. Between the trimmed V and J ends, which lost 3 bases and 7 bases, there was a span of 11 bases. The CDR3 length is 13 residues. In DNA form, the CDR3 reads TGTGCCAGCAGCGCCGAAGAAGGGAATGAGCAGTTCTTC. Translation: CASSAEEGNEQFF.

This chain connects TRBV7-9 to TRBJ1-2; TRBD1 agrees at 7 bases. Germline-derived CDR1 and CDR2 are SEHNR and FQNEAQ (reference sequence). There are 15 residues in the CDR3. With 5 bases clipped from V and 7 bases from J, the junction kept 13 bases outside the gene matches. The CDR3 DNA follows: TGTGCCAGCAGCCCCACAGGGGCATTAATGGGTGGCTACACCTTC. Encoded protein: CASSPTGALMGGYTF.

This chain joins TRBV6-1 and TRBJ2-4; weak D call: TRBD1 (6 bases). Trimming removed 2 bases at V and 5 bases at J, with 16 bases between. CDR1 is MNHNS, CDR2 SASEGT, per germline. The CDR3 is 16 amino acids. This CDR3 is CASSERAGVPQNIQYF. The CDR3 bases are TGTGCCAGCAGTGAAAGGGCAGGGGTCCCCCAAAACATTCAGTACTTC.

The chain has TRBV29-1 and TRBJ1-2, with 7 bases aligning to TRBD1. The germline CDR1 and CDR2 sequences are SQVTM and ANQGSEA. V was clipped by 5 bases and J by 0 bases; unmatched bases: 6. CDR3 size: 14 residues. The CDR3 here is CSVPEGASNYGYTF. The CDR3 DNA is TGCAGCGTTCCAGAGGGGGCATCTAACTATGGCTACACCTTC.

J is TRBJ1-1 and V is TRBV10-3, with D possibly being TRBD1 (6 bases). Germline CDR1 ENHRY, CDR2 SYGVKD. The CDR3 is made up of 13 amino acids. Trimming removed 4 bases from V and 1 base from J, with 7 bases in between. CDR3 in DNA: TGTGCCATCAGTGGACAGGAGAACACTGAAGCTTTCTTT. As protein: CAISGQENTEAFF.

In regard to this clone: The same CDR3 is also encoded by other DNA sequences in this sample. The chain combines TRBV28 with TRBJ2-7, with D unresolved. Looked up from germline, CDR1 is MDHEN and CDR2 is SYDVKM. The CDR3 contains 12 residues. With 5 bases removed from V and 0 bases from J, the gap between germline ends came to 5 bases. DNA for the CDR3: TGTGCCAGCAGTCCGGACTCCTACGAGCAGTACTTC. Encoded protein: CASSPDSYEQYF.

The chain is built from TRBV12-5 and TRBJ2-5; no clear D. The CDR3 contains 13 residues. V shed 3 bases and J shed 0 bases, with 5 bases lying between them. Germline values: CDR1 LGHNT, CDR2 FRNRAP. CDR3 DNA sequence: TGTGCTAGTGGTTTCGGATACCAAGAGACCCAGTACTTC. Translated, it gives CASGFGYQETQYF.

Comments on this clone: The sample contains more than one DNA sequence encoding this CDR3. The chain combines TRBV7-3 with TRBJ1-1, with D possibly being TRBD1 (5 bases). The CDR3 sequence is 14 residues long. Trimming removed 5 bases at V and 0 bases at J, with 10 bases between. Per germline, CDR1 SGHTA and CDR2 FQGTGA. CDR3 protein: CASSPGTVNTEAFF. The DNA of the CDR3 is TGTGCCAGCAGCCCTGGGACGGTGAACACTGAAGCTTTCTTT.

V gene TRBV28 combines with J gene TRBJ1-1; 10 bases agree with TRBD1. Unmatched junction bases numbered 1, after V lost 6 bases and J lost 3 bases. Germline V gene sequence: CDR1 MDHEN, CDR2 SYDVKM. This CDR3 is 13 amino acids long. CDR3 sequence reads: CASRGQGHTEAFF. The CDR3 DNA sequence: TGTGCCAGCAGGGGACAGGGGCACACTGAAGCTTTCTTT.

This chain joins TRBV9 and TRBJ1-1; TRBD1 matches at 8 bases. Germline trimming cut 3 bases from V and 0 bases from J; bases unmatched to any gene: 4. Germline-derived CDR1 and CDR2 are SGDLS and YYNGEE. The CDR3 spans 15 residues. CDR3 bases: TGTGCCAGCAGCGCAGGGGGCCACCTGAACACTGAAGCTTTCTTT. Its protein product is CASSAGGHLNTEAFF.

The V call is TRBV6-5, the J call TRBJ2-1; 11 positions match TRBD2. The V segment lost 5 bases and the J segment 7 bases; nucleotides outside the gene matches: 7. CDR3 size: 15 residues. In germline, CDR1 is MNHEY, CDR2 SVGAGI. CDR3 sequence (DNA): TGTGCCAGCAGTCCCACTAGCGGGAGTTTTAATGAGCAGTTCTTC. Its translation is CASSPTSGSFNEQFF.

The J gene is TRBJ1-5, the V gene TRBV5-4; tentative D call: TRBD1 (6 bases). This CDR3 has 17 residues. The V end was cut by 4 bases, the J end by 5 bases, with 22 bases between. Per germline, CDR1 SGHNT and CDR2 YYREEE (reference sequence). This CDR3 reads CASSQEGDGGSDQPQHF. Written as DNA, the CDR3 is TGTGCCAGCAGCCAAGAGGGGGACGGGGGTTCTGATCAGCCCCAGCATTTT.

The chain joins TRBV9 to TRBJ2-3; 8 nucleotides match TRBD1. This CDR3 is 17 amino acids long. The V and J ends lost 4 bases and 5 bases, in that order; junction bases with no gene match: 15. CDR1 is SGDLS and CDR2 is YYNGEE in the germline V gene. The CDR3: CASSRLTGEAVRDTQYF. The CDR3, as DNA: TGTGCCAGCAGCAGATTGACAGGGGAAGCGGTACGAGATACGCAGTATTTT.

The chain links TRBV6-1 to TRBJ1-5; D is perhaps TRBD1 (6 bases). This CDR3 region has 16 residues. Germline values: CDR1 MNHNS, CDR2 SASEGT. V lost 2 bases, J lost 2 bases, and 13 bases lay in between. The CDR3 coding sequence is TGTGCCAGCAGTGAACAGGGGATACTAGGCAATCAGCCCCAGCATTTT. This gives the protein CASSEQGILGNQPQHF.

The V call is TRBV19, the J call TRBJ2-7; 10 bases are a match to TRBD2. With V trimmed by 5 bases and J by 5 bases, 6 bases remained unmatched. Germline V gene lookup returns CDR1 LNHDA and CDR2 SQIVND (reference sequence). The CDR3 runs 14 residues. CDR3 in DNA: TGTGCCAGTAGTCTATCCGGGACTAGCGACGAGCAGTACTTC. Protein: CASSLSGTSDEQYF.

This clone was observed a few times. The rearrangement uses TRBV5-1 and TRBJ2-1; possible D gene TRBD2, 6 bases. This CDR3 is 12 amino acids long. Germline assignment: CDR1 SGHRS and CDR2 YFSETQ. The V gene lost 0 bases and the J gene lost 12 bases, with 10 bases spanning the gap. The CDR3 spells CASSLDGSGQFF. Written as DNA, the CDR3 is TGCGCCAGCAGCTTGGACGGGAGTGGGCAGTTCTTC.

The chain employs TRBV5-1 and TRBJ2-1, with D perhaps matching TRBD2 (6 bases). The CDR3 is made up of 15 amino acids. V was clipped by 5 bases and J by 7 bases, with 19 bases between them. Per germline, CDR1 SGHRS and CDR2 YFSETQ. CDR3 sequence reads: CASSSRLTSKNEQFF. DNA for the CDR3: TGCGCCAGCAGTTCTCGCCTGACTAGTAAGAATGAGCAGTTCTTC.

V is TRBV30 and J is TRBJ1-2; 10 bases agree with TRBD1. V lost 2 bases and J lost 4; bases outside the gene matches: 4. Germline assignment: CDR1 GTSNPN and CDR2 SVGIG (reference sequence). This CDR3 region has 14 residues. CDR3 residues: CAWSTGTGAYGYTF. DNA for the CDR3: TGTGCCTGGAGTACCGGGACAGGGGCCTATGGCTACACCTTC.